This entry describes one T cell receptor beta chain. The data originate from a study of blood T cell repertoires in COVID-19. Clones were sequenced by immunoSEQ multiplex PCR, and TCRdb holds only the in-frame ones, with some missing. The sample lists around 140,000 clones, more than 75% occurring once. CDR3 length: 16 residues. CDR1 and CDR2 from the germline V gene are PRHDT and FYEKMQ (reference sequence). V was clipped by 5 bases and J by 4 bases; unmatched bases: 8. This chain joins TRBV13 and TRBJ1-6; 7 bases are shared with TRBD1. Input material: peripheral blood. This clonotype originated in a man between 65 and 85 years old with active COVID-19. This CDR3 is CASSVRDSAYNSPLHF. The CDR3 nucleotides are TGTGCCAGCAGCGTCCGGGACAGCGCTTATAATTCACCCCTCCACTTT.